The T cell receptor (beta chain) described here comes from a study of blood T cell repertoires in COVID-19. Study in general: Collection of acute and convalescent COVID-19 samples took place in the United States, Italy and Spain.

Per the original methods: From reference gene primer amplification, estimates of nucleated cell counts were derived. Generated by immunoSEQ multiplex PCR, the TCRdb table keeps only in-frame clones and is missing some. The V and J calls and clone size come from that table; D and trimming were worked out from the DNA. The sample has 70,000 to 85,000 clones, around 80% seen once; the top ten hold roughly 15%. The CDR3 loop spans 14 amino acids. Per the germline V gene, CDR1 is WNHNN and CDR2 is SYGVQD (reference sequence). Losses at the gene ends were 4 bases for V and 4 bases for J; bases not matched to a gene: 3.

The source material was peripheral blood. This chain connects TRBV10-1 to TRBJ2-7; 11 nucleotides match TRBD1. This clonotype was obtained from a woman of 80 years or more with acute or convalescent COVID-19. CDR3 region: CASSVGQGGYEQYF. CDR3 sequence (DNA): TGCGCCAGCAGTGTGGGACAGGGGGGGTACGAGCAGTACTTC.